One sample yielded the 17 T cell receptor beta chains listed below, sequenced in a study of shared clonotypes between healthy human individuals. Profiling relied on immunoSEQ multiplex PCR, and the TCRdb table lists in-frame clones only, not all of them. The sample contains fewer than 400,000 clones, around 74% of which appear only once. The sample was memory CD4+ T cells sorted from blood. Sample subset: CD45RA-negative fraction. The receptors here all came from a man aged 30 to 39 in good health.

This rearrangement joins TRBV5-1 to TRBJ2-5; D tentatively reads TRBD1 or TRBD2 (5 bases each). Between the trimmed V and J ends, which lost 2 bases and 5 bases, there was a span of 13 bases. The CDR3 sequence is 14 residues long. Germline CDR1 is SGHRS and CDR2 is YFSETQ. The CDR3 DNA reads TGCGCCAGCAGCTTCGGGACCGAGTGGGAGACCCAGTACTTC. It translates to CASSFGTEWETQYF.

The genes are TRBV5-6 and TRBJ2-5; D remains ambiguous. V lost 0 bases, J lost 5 bases, and 8 bases lay in between. Per the germline V gene, CDR1 is SGHDT and CDR2 is YYEEEE. The CDR3 consists of 13 residues. In DNA form, the CDR3 reads TGTGCCAGCAGCTTGGTCAGTAGGGAGACCCAGTACTTC. It yields the protein CASSLVSRETQYF.

This chain uses TRBV11-2 with TRBJ1-2; D is ambiguous. V gave up 2 bases and J gave up 0 bases, with 7 bases separating them. Germline CDR1 and CDR2: SGHAT and FQNNGV. The length of the CDR3 is 14 residues. For the CDR3, the DNA is TGTGCCAGCAGCTTAAGTCTACCTAACTATGGCTACACCTTC. It yields the protein CASSLSLPNYGYTF.

The chain carries TRBV9 and TRBJ1-1; TRBD1 matches at 8 bases. In germline, CDR1 is SGDLS, CDR2 YYNGEE. CDR3 length: 15 amino acids. Losses at the gene ends were 3 bases for V and 3 bases for J; bases not matched to a gene: 7. For the CDR3, the DNA is TGTGCCAGCAGCGGAAGAACAGGGGGTGACACTGAAGCTTTCTTT. It codes for CASSGRTGGDTEAFF. Full variable domain (outside the CDR3, taken from reference TRBV9 and TRBJ1-1): DSGVTQTPKHLITATGQRVTLRCSPRSGDLSVYWYQQSLDQGLQFLIQYYNGEERAKGNILERFSAQQFPDLHSELNLSSLELGDSALYFCASSGRTGGDTEAFFGQGTRLTVV.

This chain connects TRBV10-1 to TRBJ2-1; D unclear. This CDR3 has 12 amino acids. The germline gives CDR1 WNHNN, CDR2 SYGVQD (reference sequence). The V gene lost 8 bases and the J gene lost 5 bases, with 10 bases spanning the gap. CDR3 DNA sequence: TGCGCCAGCGCCAAGACTGACAATGAGCAGTTCTTC. Translation gives CASAKTDNEQFF.

Ten or more counts support this clone. This CDR3 is also generated by other DNA sequences in the sample. The chain recombines TRBV2 with TRBJ2-1, with 10 bases matching TRBD2. The germline CDR1 and CDR2 sequences are SNHLY and FYNNEI. The CDR3 totals 15 residues. V shed 0 bases and J 13 bases; nucleotides not matched to a gene: 9. The CDR3 is CASSEALQASGRQFF. CDR3 bases: TGTGCCAGCAGTGAAGCGCTTCAGGCTAGCGGGAGACAGTTCTTC.

The sample holds a few counts of this clone. The rearrangement uses TRBV28 and TRBJ1-1, with a weak D call TRBD1 (5 bases). The CDR3 contains 15 residues. Germline lookup yields CDR1 MDHEN and CDR2 SYDVKM. Trimming removed 7 bases from V and 6 bases from J, with 21 bases in between. The CDR3 nucleotides read TGTGCCAGCACATCAGAAGGGGAGGGCGTCGCTGAAGCTTTCTTT. It translates to CASTSEGEGVAEAFF.

The V gene is TRBV5-4, the J gene TRBJ2-7, with D hard to call. This CDR3 has 13 amino acids. With 0 bases removed from V and 4 bases from J, the gap between germline ends came to 8 bases. Germline CDR1 and CDR2: SGHNT and YYREEE (reference sequence). This CDR3 is CASSLAPGYEQYF. CDR3 in DNA: TGTGCCAGCAGCTTGGCCCCAGGTTACGAGCAGTACTTC. Full variable domain (outside the CDR3, taken from reference TRBV5-4 and TRBJ2-7): ETGVTQSPTHLIKTRGQQVTLRCSSQSGHNTVSWYQQALGQGPQFIFQYYREEENGRGNFPPRFSGLQFPNYSSELNVNALELDDSALYLCASSLAPGYEQYFGPGTRLTVT.

A single count supports this clone. The chain links TRBV11-2 to TRBJ2-3; 7 bases align to TRBD2. V lost 5 bases to trimming and J lost 0 bases; unmatched junction nucleotides: 8. The CDR3 loop spans 16 amino acids. Germline V CDR1 and CDR2: SGHAT, FQNNGV. CDR3: CASSQLGGTSTDTQYF. For the CDR3, the DNA is TGTGCCAGCAGCCAGCTGGGGGGGACTAGCACAGATACGCAGTATTTT.

This clone was seen only once. The chain carries TRBV11-2 and TRBJ2-2; D not certain. This CDR3 contains 18 residues. The V end was cut by 5 bases, the J end by 3 bases, with 22 bases between. Germline CDR1 reads SGHAT; CDR2 reads FQNNGV. The CDR3 loop reads CASSLLPLGATYTGELFF. The CDR3 DNA sequence: TGTGCCAGCAGCCTACTCCCCCTTGGAGCGACCTACACCGGGGAGCTGTTTTTT.

The chain is built from TRBV5-4 and TRBJ2-1; 9 bases line up with TRBD1. Germline CDR1 SGHNT, CDR2 YYREEE (reference sequence). The CDR3 consists of 15 residues. Losses at the gene ends were 4 bases for V and 5 bases for J; bases not matched to a gene: 7. Written as DNA, the CDR3 is TGTGCCAGCAGCCTCCCGGGACAGGGAAACAATGAGCAGTTCTTC. Translation gives CASSLPGQGNNEQFF.

The rearrangement links TRBV6-5 to TRBJ1-2, with a tentative D call TRBD1 (5 bases). V dropped 6 bases and J dropped 4 bases, with 18 bases sitting between them. Looked up from germline, CDR1 is MNHEY and CDR2 is SVGAGI. The CDR3 consists of 15 residues. The CDR3 nucleotides are TGTGCCAGCAGGGAAAACCGGGACCTGGTCTATGGCTACACCTTC. This translates into CASRENRDLVYGYTF.

The chain couples TRBV7-9 to TRBJ2-1; D is unresolved. CDR1 is SEHNR, CDR2 FQNEAQ, per germline (reference sequence). The CDR3 loop spans 16 amino acids. The V gene lost 6 bases and the J gene lost 1 base, with 16 bases spanning the gap. The CDR3 sequence: CASRPPPGLSYNEQFF. The CDR3 DNA reads TGTGCCAGCAGACCCCCCCCCGGCCTGTCCTACAATGAGCAGTTCTTC.

This chain uses TRBV4-3 with TRBJ1-2; no definite D call. This CDR3 has 13 residues. Germline CDR1 LGHNA, CDR2 YSLEER. V was shortened by 0 bases and J by 7 bases, with 9 bases between the two germline ends. The CDR3 region is CASSQDRTLGYTF. The CDR3 region has the DNA TGCGCCAGCAGCCAAGACAGGACTCTTGGCTACACCTTC.

This chain uses TRBV6-1 with TRBJ2-1; 8 bases fit TRBD2. V shed 8 bases, J shed 6 bases, and the junction held 12 bases outside the gene matches. The CDR3 contains 15 residues. Germline loops: CDR1 MNHNS, CDR2 SASEGT. CDR3 loop: CASDTTGGPLNEQFF. Written as DNA, the CDR3 is TGTGCCAGCGATACAACGGGAGGGCCCCTCAATGAGCAGTTCTTC.

The chain has TRBV7-2 and TRBJ2-1; D possibly matches TRBD1 or TRBD2 (5 bases each). Trimming stripped 1 base from V and 1 base from J, with 8 bases between. The CDR3 runs 15 residues. Germline CDR1 is SGHTA and CDR2 is FQGNSA. CDR3 bases: TGTGCCAGCAGCTTAGAGAGGGGTTCCTACAATGAGCAGTTCTTC. This encodes CASSLERGSYNEQFF.

The V gene is TRBV28, the J gene TRBJ1-5, with TRBD1 as a possible D gene (5 bases). CDR1 and CDR2 (germline): MDHEN, SYDVKM. The CDR3 sequence is 15 residues long. V gave up 3 bases and J gave up 3 bases, with 12 bases separating them. CDR3 amino acids: CASSFWGDVNQPQHF. The CDR3 bases are TGTGCCAGCAGTTTCTGGGGGGACGTCAATCAGCCCCAGCATTTT.